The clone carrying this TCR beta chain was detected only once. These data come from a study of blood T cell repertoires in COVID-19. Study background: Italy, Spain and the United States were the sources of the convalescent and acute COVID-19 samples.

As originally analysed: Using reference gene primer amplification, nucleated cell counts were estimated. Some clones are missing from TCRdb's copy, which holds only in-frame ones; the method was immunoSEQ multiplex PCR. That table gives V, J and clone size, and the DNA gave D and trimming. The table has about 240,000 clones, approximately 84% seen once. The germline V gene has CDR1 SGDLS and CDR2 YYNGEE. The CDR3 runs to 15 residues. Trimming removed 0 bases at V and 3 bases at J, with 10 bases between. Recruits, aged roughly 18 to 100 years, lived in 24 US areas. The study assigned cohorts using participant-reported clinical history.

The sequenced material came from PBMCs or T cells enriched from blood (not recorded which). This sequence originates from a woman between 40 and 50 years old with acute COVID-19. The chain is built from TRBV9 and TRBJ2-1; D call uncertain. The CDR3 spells CASSVDTVRYNEQFF. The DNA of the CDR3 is TGTGCCAGCAGCGTAGATACAGTCCGCTACAATGAGCAGTTCTTC.